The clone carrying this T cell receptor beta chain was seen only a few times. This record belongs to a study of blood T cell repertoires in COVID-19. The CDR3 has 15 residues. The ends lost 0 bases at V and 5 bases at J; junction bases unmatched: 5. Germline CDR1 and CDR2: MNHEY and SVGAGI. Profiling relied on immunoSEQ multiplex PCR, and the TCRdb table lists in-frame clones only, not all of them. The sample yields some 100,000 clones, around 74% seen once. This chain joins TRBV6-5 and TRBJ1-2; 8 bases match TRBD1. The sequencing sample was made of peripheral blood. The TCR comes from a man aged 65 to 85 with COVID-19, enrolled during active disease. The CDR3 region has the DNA TGTGCCAGCAGTTACTCGAGAACAGGGGGTTATGGCTACACCTTC. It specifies CASSYSRTGGYGYTF.